This T cell receptor beta chain was identified during a study of technical replicates of blood from several donors. The germline CDR1 and CDR2 sequences are SGHTA and FQGNSA. Trimming cost V 4 bases and J 5 bases, with 9 bases left between them. This CDR3 contains 13 residues. Sequencing used immunoSEQ multiplex PCR; TCRdb keeps in-frame clones, though not all of them. Seen here are tens of thousands of clones, roughly 89% observed once, and the top ten hold about 3.9%. The chain uses TRBV7-2 and TRBJ2-1; D is uncertain. Sequenced material: PBMCs. The receptor comes from a human donor in good health. Some clones in this sample may be carry-over from other donors' samples. In nucleotides, the CDR3 is TGTGCCAGCAGCTACGCCCGAGACAATGAGCAGTTCTTC. Residues: CASSYARDNEQFF.